This is a list of T cell receptor beta chains from one sample in a study of regulatory T cells in long-lasting Graves disease. TCRdb analysed the multiplex PCR reads with MiXCR anew, one entry per CDR3 protein. The sample carries about 290,000 distinct CDR3 sequences, more than 20% recorded once. The source material was peripheral blood mononuclear cells (PBMCs), sampled when the disease was refractory, from a patient treated with antithyroid drugs. The receptors were sampled from a female donor with Graves disease. Both conserved end residues are part of each CDR3. The D gene is left open where the match is weak.

>TRBV5-1|NA
CASSFRQINEKLFF
>TRBV19|NA
CASSLPGTVYEQYF
>TRBV19|NA
CASSIGSRNIQYF
>TRBV28|TRBD2
CASSFFGRLAISTDTQYF
>TRBV28|TRBD1
CASRDSPGTATYEQYF
>TRBV20-1|TRBD2
CSARDFAIAGTYEQYF
>TRBV5-6|NA
CASSLVSSSYEQYF
>TRBV18|NA
CASSPGFGEKLFF
>TRBV6-1|NA
CASSTKTDTYEQYF
>TRBV6-1|TRBD1
CASSESGTGLGKSYEQYF
>TRBV7-8|NA
CASSSRQGNQPQHF
>TRBV2|NA
CAIHPSRGSGAEAFF
>TRBV12-3/TRBV12-4|NA
CASSGTNYEQYF
>TRBV5-1|NA
CASSLRGDTEAFF
>TRBV6-2/TRBV6-3|NA
CALKVEPSEQYF
>TRBV28|TRBD1
CASSPRTGSSPLHF
>TRBV7-2|NA
CASSLALAYEQYF
>TRBV7-8|TRBD1
CASSPTGGNYGYTF
>TRBV6-5|NA
CASSYGLSTYEQYF
>TRBV6-2/TRBV6-3|TRBD2
CASSTGLVGVETQYF
>TRBV14|NA
CASSQSDEQYF
>TRBV3-1|NA
CASSPGISYEQYF
>TRBV19|NA
CASSIQGATGELFF
>TRBV20-1|NA
CSASARTYEQYF
>TRBV19|TRBD2
CASSIGLAGSQETQYF
>TRBV7-6|TRBD1
CASSYTKLGQGLAFF
>TRBV28|NA
CASTNFPGQPEAFF
>TRBV28|NA
CASSQGWEPQHF
>TRBV19|NA
CASSLGGGKLNTEAFF
>TRBV29-1|TRBD1
CSVEEDRGEQYF
>TRBV7-3|TRBD1
CASSPYPGQGGIQYF
>TRBV28|TRBD1
CASSRRRGRLRTEAFF